The text below deals with one T cell receptor (beta chain). Its specificity is not known. V was pared by 2 bases and J by 4 bases, with 6 bases of the junction left unmatched. Germline V gives CDR1 SGHDT, CDR2 YYEEEE. The CDR3 totals 16 residues. The data belong to a study of CD8 T cells in Susac syndrome. High-throughput TCR beta sequencing covered peripheral CD8+ and CD4+ T cells. TEMRA cells were FACS-enriched, and CD8+ and CD4+ T cells were isolated negatively. Reverse transcription of about 0.5 to 1 ug RNA used random hexamers. The method of amplification for TCR beta CDR3 was immunoSEQ multiplex PCR, covering 54 Vbeta and 13 Jbeta. TCRdb re-derived calls from the immunoSEQ multiplex PCR reads in MiXCR, one entry per CDR3 protein. The sample shows some 200,000 distinct CDR3 sequences, approximately 90% of them seen only once. Study-level findings and limits: The study recognized that the number of individuals in its TCR sequencing and HLA analysis was relatively small.

Sequenced material: CD8+ T cells from PBMCs. This chain links TRBV5-6 with TRBJ2-2, with TRBD1 identical over 9 bases. The source of this sequence is a human donor with multiple sclerosis. The CDR3 nucleotides are TGTGCCAGCAGCTTATTGGGACAGGGTCCCACCGGGGAGCTGTTTTTT. It encodes CASSLLGQGPTGELFF. The whole variable domain, remainder taken from reference TRBV5-6 and TRBJ2-2, is DAGVTQSPTHLIKTRGQQVTLRCSPKSGHDTVSWYQQALGQGPQFIFQYYEEEERQRGNFPDRFSGHQFPNYSSELNVNALLLGDSALYLCASSLLGQGPTGELFFGEGSRLTVL.